This TCR beta chain emerged from a study of human T cells and chemical hapten exposure. Study-wide context: Patch tests applied 0.01% DPC to the upper back, read at 6 days. Alopecia universalis, totalis or areata was present in patients who were mostly female.

TCRdb redid the calling of the RACE reads with MiXCR, one entry per CDR3 protein. This table holds some 340,000 distinct CDR3 sequences, under 9% found once. Time point of the sample: patch test 1, 2 weeks after DPC sensitization. Treatment meaning: therapeutic diphenylcyclopropenone sensitization with weekly scalp DPC. Unmatched junction bases numbered 13, after V lost 5 bases and J lost 7 bases. The CDR3 extends over 15 amino acids. Germline assignment: CDR1 SEHNR and CDR2 FQNEAQ (reference sequence). Many counts were recorded for this clonotype. Its antigen is as yet unknown. Findings of the study overall: Expanded TCR sets contained significantly more large CDR3 similarity clusters than controls. With DPC sensitization, TCRs exceeding 1 in 1000 frequency showed no change.

Here the sequenced sample was whole blood, taken in connection with sensitization to the hapten diphenylcyclopropenone (DPC). This clonotype originated in a woman between 18 and 29 years old with alopecia areata. Some clones in this sample may be carry-over from other donors' samples. The chain employs TRBV7-9 and TRBJ2-5; 7 bases match TRBD1. CDR3 coding DNA: TGTGCCAGCAGCGGCAGGGACAGTGTTTCGTGGACCCAGTACTTC. Protein: CASSGRDSVSWTQYF.